The clone carrying this T cell receptor (beta chain) appeared once. Data came from immunoSEQ multiplex PCR; TCRdb stores just in-frame clones and leaves some out. The sample carries some 300,000 clones, roughly 89% recorded once. These data belong to a study of blood T cell repertoires in COVID-19. Study-level information: In each case, the material was cDNA or gDNA derived from T cells, B-cell-depleted T cells, or PBMCs.

Germline lookup yields CDR1 PRHDT and CDR2 FYEKMQ (reference sequence). This CDR3 spans 16 amino acids. The V gene end was trimmed by 5 bases and the J gene end by 2 bases; junction bases not matched to a gene: 11. This receptor was identified in a woman aged 40 to 50 with COVID-19, enrolled during active disease. The chain joins TRBV13 to TRBJ2-7, with 8 bases aligning to TRBD1. The sequenced sample consisted of peripheral blood. For the CDR3, the DNA is TGTGCCAGCAGCCTTAGGACAGGGAGGTTGACCTACGAGCAGTACTTC. Translation gives CASSLRTGRLTYEQYF.